The 9 T cell receptor beta chains below were found in one sample sequenced in a study of blood T cell repertoires in COVID-19. TCRdb's copy holds only in-frame clones and misses some; the assay was immunoSEQ multiplex PCR. The sample yields more than 200,000 clones, just over 85% seen once. Sequenced input: peripheral blood. The receptors stem from a man aged 50 to 60 with acute or convalescent COVID-19.

V is TRBV3-1 (or the pseudogene TRBV3-2) and J is TRBJ2-3, with 11 bases aligning to TRBD2. Per germline, CDR1 LGHDT and CDR2 YNNKEL (reference sequence). Trimming at V came to 5 bases and at J to 2 bases, leaving 3 bases not matched to a gene. This CDR3 comprises 15 residues. The chain's CDR3 is CASSSGLAATDTQYF. In nucleotides, the CDR3 is TGTGCCAGCAGCTCGGGACTAGCGGCCACAGATACGCAGTATTTT.

V is TRBV6-5 and J is TRBJ2-7; TRBD2 is a possible D gene (5 bases). V lost 0 bases and J lost 3, with 12 bases in between. Germline CDR1 and CDR2: MNHEY and SVGAGI. CDR3 length: 15 amino acids. Here the CDR3 reads CASSYSPDLSYEQYF. DNA of the CDR3: TGTGCCAGCAGTTACTCTCCGGACTTGAGCTACGAGCAGTACTTC.

This sequence joins TRBV6-5 and TRBJ1-2; the D is unclear. Germline V gives CDR1 MNHEY, CDR2 SVGAGI. With 9 bases removed from V and 1 base from J, the gap between germline ends came to 12 bases. The length of the CDR3 is 13 residues. The CDR3 nucleotides read TGTGCCAGTTGCACAGAGTTTAACTATGGCTACACCTTC. Amino acids: CASCTEFNYGYTF.

The chain is built from TRBV5-1 and TRBJ1-1; D remains ambiguous. The V end was cut by 5 bases, the J end by 1 base, with 9 bases between. CDR3 length: 13 residues. Germline CDR1 is SGHRS and CDR2 is YFSETQ. CDR3 nucleotides: TGCGCCAGCAGGCGTGACACGAACACTGAAGCTTTCTTT. Translation: CASRRDTNTEAFF.

This sequence joins TRBV7-9 and TRBJ2-7, with 7 bases identical to TRBD1. The ends lost 3 bases at V and 3 bases at J; junction bases unmatched: 8. The germline gives CDR1 SEHNR, CDR2 FQNEAQ (reference sequence). CDR3 length equals 15 residues. The CDR3 region has the DNA TGTGCCAGCAGCTTCCTGTGGGACAGTCGCTACGAGCAGTACTTC. Translating gives CASSFLWDSRYEQYF. Together with reference TRBV7-9 and TRBJ2-7, the CDR3 gives the full variable domain: DTGVSQNPRHKITKRGQNVTFRCDPISEHNRLYWYRQTLGQGPEFLTYFQNEAQLEKSRLLSDRFSAERPKGSFSTLEIQRTEQGDSAMYLCASSFLWDSRYEQYFGPGTRLTVT.

CDR3 sequence reads: CASSQLAGASGTGELFF. The CDR3 nucleotides read TGTGCCAGCTCACAACTAGCGGGGGCCTCGGGCACCGGGGAGCTGTTTTTT. The chain has TRBV18 and TRBJ2-2; the match to TRBD2 covers 11 bases. The trim removed 4 bases at V and 4 bases at J, leaving 8 bases unmatched. This CDR3 region has 17 residues. Germline CDR1 reads KGHSH; CDR2 reads LQKENI. The full variable domain, its missing parts supplied by reference TRBV18 and TRBJ2-2, is NAGVMQNPRHLVRRRGQEARLRCSPMKGHSHVYWYRQLPEEGLKFMVYLQKENIIDESGMPKERFSAEFPKEGPSILRIQQVVRGDSAAYFCASSQLAGASGTGELFFGEGSRLTVL.

This clone has more than one count but fewer than ten. The chain has TRBV12-3 or TRBV12-4 and TRBJ1-1, with D hard to call. V was cut by 3 bases and J by 6 bases, with 11 bases left in between. CDR3 length: 13 residues. The CDR3 DNA reads TGTGCCAGCAGTTTTGTGACTGACTCTGAAGCTTTCTTT. It yields the protein CASSFVTDSEAFF.

V is TRBV18 and J is TRBJ2-7; tentatively, D is TRBD2 (5 bases). CDR3 length: 15 amino acids. The germline V gene has CDR1 KGHSH and CDR2 LQKENI. V was pared by 0 bases and J by 4 bases, with 13 bases between. CDR3 bases: TGTGCCAGCTCACCACCGAGGACGGGATTATACGAGCAGTACTTC. Protein sequence: CASSPPRTGLYEQYF.

The chain carries TRBV15 and TRBJ2-6; D may be TRBD2 (6 bases). V was shortened by 0 bases and J by 2 bases, with 11 bases between the two germline ends. Germline CDR1 is LNHNV and CDR2 is YYDKDF (reference sequence). CDR3 size: 17 residues. CDR3 nucleotide sequence: TGTGCCACCAGCAGAGATCTCGGCGGGGCTGGGGCCAACGTCCTGACTTTC. Translation: CATSRDLGGAGANVLTF.